This T cell receptor (beta chain) is from a study of blood T cell repertoires in COVID-19. As for the study in general: The origin of the acute and convalescent COVID-19 samples was the United States, Italy and Spain. From T cells, B-cell-depleted T cells, or PBMCs came the material, which was cDNA or gDNA.

Authors' data handling: Reference gene primer amplification gave estimated nucleated cell counts. The assay was immunoSEQ multiplex PCR, and TCRdb's table has in-frame clones only and misses some. V and J calls and clone size follow that table, whereas D and trimming were derived from the DNA. The table includes some 100,000 clones, more than 75% detected once. Germline values: CDR1 MDHEN, CDR2 SYDVKM. CDR3 size: 11 residues. Trimming stripped 6 bases from V and 10 bases from J, with 13 bases between. The chain combines TRBV28 with TRBJ2-7, with a tentative D call TRBD1 (6 bases). This clonotype was sampled from a human donor in a cohort sampled during active COVID-19. The sequenced sample was peripheral blood. CDR3 region: CASRDRDIQYF. For the CDR3, the DNA is TGTGCCAGCAGAGACCGGGACATACAGTACTTC.